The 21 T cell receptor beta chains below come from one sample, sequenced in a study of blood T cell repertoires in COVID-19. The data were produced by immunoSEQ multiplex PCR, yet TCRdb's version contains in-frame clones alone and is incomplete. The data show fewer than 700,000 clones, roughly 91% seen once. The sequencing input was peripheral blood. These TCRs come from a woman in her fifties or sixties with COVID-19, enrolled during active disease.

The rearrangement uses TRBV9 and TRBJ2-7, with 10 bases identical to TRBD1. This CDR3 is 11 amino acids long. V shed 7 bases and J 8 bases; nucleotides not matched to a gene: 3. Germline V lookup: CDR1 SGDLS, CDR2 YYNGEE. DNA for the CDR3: TGTGCCAGCGGGGGACAGGGGAAGCAGTACTTC. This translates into CASGGQGKQYF.

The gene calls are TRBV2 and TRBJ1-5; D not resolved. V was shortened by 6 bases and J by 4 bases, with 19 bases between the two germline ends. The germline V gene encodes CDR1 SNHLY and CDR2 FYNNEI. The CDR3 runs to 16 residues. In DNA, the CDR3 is TGTGCCAGCAGATTTGATCTCCTGGCCGGGAATCAGCCCCAGCATTTT. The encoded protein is CASRFDLLAGNQPQHF.

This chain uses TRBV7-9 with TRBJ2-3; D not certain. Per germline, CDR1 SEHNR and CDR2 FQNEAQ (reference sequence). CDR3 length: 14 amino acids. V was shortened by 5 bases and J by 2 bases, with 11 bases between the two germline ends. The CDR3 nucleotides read TGTGCCAGCAGCCCCGTGTATGTCACAGATACGCAGTATTTT. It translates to CASSPVYVTDTQYF.

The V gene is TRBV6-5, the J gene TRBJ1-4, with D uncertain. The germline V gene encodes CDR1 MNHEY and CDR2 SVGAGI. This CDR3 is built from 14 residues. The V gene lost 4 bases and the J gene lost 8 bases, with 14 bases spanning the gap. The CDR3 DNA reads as TGTGCCAGCAGTTTTGGGCCCCCCTCGGAAAAACTGTTTTTT. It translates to CASSFGPPSEKLFF.

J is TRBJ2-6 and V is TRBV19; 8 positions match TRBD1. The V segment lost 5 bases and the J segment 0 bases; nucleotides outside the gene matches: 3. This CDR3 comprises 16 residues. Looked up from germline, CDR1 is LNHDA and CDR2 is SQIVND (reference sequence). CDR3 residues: CASSPDRVSGANVLTF. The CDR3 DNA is TGTGCCAGTAGTCCGGACAGGGTCTCTGGGGCCAACGTCCTGACTTTC.

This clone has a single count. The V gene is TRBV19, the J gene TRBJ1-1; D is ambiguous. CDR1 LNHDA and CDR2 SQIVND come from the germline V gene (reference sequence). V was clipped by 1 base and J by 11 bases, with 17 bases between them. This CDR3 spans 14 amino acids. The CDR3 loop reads CASSIVTAFLHAFF. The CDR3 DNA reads TGTGCCAGTAGTATAGTCACTGCCTTCTTGCATGCTTTCTTT.

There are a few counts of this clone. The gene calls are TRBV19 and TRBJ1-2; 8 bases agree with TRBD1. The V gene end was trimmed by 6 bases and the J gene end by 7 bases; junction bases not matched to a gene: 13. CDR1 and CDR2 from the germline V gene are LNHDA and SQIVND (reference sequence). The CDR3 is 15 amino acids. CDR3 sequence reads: CASRLSGTGFGGYTF. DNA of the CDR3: TGTGCCAGTAGGCTCTCCGGGACAGGTTTCGGTGGCTACACCTTC.

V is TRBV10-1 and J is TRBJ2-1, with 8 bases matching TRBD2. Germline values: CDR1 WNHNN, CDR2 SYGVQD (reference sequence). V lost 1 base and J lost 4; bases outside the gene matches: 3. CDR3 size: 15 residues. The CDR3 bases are TGCGCCAGCAGTGAGTTTGCGGGGGGTTACAATGAGCAGTTCTTC. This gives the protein CASSEFAGGYNEQFF.

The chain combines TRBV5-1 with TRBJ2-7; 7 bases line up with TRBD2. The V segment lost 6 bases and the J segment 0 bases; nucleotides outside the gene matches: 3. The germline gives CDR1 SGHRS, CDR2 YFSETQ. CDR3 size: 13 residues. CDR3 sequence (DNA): TGCGCCAGCACCGGACTAGACTCCTACGAGCAGTACTTC. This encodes CASTGLDSYEQYF.

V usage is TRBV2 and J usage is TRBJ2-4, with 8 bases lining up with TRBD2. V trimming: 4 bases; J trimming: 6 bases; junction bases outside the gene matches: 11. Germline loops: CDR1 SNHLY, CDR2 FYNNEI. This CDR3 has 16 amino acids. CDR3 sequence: CASSVFRGGDINIQYF. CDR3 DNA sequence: TGTGCCAGCAGTGTCTTTCGGGGGGGAGACATAAACATTCAGTACTTC.

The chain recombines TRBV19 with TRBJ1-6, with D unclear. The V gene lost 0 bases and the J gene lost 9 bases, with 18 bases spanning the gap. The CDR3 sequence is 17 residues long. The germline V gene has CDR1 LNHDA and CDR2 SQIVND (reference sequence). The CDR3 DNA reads TGTGCCAGTAGTATAGATTCGGGGTCCGGAACGGGTTCACCCCTCCACTTT. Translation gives CASSIDSGSGTGSPLHF.

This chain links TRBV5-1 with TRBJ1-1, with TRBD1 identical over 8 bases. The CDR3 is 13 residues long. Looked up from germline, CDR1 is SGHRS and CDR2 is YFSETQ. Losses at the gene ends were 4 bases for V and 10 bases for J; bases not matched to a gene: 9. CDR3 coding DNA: TGCGCCAGCAGCCCTGGACAGGGTGGTTTAGCTTTCTTT. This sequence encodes CASSPGQGGLAFF.

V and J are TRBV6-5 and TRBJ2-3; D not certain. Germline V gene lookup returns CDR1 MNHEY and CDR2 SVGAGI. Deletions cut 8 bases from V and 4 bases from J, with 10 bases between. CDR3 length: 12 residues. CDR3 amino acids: CASGPYSDTQYF. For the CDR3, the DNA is TGTGCCAGCGGGCCTTACTCAGATACGCAGTATTTT.

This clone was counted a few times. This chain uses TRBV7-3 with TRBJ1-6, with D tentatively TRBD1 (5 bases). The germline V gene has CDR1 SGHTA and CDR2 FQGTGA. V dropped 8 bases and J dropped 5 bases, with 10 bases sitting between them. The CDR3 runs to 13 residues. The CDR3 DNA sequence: TGTGCCAGCTCCAGGGCCAATAATTCACCCCTCCACTTT. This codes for CASSRANNSPLHF.

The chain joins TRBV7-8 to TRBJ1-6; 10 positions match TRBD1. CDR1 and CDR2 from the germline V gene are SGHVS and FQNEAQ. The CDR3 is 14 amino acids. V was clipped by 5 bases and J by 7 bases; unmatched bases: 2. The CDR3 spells CASSPGQGNSPLHF. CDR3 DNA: TGTGCCAGCAGCCCGGGACAGGGGAATTCACCCCTCCACTTT.

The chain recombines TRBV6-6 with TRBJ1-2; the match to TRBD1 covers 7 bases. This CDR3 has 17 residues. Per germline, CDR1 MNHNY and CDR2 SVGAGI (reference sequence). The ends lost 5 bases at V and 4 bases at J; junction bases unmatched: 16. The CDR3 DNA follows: TGTGCCAGCAGTCCCACTCAACAGGGGAAATTCGCCTATGGCTACACCTTC. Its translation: CASSPTQQGKFAYGYTF.

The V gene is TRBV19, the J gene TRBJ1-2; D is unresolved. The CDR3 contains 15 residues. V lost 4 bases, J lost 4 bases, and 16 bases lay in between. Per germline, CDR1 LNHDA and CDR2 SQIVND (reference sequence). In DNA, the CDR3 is TGTGCCAGTAGTAACTCGGCGCCTAGTGTCTATGGCTACACCTTC. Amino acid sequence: CASSNSAPSVYGYTF.

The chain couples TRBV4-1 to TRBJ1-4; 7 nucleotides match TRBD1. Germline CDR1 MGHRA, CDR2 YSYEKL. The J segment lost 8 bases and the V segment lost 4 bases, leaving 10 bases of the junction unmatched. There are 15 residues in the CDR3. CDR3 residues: CASSPQGLLHEKLFF. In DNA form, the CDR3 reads TGCGCCAGCAGCCCACAGGGGCTGCTCCACGAAAAACTGTTTTTT.

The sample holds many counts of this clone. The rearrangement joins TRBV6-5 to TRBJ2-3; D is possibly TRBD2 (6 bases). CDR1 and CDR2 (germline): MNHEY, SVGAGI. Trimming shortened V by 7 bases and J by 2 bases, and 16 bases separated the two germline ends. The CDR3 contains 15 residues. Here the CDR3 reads CASTSSGVATDTQYF. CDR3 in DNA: TGTGCCAGCACCAGTTCGGGGGTCGCCACAGATACGCAGTATTTT.

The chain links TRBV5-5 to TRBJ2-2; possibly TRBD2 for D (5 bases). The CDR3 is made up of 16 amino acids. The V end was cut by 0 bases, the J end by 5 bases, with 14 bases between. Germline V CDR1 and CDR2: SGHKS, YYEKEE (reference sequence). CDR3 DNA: TGTGCCAGCAGCTTGGGTGGGAGAAGGGTAACCGGGGAGCTGTTTTTT. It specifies CASSLGGRRVTGELFF.

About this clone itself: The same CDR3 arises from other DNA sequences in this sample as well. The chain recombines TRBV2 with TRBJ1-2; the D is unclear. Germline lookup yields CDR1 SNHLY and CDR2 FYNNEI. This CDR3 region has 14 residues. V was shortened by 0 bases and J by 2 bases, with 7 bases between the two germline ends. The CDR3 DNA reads TGTGCCAGCAGTGAAGCGTCCAGGAACTATGGCTACACCTTC. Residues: CASSEASRNYGYTF.